This T cell receptor beta chain was sequenced during a study of CD8+ T cells in alopecia areata. V was clipped by 1 base and J by 8 bases; unmatched bases: 7. Germline assignment: CDR1 LGHNA and CDR2 YNFKEQ. This CDR3 is 14 amino acids long. Treatment meaning: oral pan-JAK inhibitor, 5-10 mg twice daily. RNA extraction was followed by reverse transcription into cDNA, which acted as the sequencing template. Data came from immunoSEQ multiplex PCR; TCRdb stores just in-frame clones and leaves some out. In the table there are 150,000 to 200,000 clones, approximately 56% of which are singletons. The rearrangement joins TRBV4-2 to TRBJ1-2, with TRBD1 matching 7 bases. The specimen comprised CD4+ T cells sorted from blood, sampled at week 4, from a patient treated with tofacitinib. The TCR originated in a human donor with alopecia areata. CDR3 nucleotides: TGTGCCAGCAGCCAAGTCGGAACAGGGGAAGGCTACACCTTC. Translated, it gives CASSQVGTGEGYTF.